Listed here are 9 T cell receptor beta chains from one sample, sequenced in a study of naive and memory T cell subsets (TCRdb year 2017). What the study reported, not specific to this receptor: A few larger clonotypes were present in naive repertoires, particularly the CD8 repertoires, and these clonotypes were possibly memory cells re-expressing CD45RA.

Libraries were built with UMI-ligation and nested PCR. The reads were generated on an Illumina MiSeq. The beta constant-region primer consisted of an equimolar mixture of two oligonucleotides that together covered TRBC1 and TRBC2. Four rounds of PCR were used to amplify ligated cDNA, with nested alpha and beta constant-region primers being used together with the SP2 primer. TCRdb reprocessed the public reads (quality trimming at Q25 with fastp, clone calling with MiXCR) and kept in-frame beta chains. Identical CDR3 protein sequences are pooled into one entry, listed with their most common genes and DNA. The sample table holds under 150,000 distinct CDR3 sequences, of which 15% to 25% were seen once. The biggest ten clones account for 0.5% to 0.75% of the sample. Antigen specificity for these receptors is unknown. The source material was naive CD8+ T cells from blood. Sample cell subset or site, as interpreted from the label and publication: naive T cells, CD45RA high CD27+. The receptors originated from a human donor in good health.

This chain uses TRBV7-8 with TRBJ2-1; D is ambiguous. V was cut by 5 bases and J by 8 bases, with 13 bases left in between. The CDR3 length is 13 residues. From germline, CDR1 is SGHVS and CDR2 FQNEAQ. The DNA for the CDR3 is TGTGCCAGCAGCCCTCCGCCAAGTGATGAGCAGTTCTTC. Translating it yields CASSPPPSDEQFF.

The CDR3 bases are TGTGCCAGCAAGATACTGGATACGCAGTATTTT. It specifies CASKILDTQYF. V usage is TRBV27 and J usage is TRBJ2-3; no clear D. CDR3 length equals 11 residues. Trimming took off 7 bases at V and 6 bases at J, with 8 bases between the two ends. Germline loops: CDR1 MNHEY, CDR2 SMNVEV (reference sequence).

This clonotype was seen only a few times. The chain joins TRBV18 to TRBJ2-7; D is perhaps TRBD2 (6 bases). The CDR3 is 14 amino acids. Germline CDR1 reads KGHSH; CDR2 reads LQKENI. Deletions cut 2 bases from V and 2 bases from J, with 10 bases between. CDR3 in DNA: TGTGCCAGCTCACCAGGTCGGGGGACCTACGAGCAGTACTTC. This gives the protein CASSPGRGTYEQYF.

CDR3 in amino acids: CASSFYGGLAGGTFKIINEQFF. The CDR3 DNA sequence: TGTGCCAGCAGTTTCTACGGTGGCCTAGCGGGAGGGACTTTCAAAATTATCAATGAGCAGTTCTTC. The chain joins TRBV12-3 or TRBV12-4 to TRBJ2-1, with 12 bases aligning to TRBD2. Trimming at V came to 3 bases and at J to 6 bases, leaving 24 bases not matched to a gene. The CDR3 is 22 residues long.

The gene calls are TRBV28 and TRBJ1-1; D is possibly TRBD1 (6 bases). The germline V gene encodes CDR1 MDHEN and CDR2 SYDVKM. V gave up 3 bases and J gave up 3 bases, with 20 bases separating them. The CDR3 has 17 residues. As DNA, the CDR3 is TGTGCCAGCAGTTTCCTGGGGGGCCTTCGAGGGGACACTGAAGCTTTCTTT. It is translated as CASSFLGGLRGDTEAFF.

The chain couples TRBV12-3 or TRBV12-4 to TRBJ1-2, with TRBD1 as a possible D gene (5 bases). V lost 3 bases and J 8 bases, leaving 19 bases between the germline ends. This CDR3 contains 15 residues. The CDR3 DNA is TGTGCCAGCAGTTTCGGCCTCACAGGATTTAACGGCTACACCTTC. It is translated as CASSFGLTGFNGYTF.

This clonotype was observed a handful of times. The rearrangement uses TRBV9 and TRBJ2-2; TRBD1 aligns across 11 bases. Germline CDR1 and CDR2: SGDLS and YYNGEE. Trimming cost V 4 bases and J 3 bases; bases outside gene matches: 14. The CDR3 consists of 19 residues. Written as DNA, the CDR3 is TGTGCCAGCAGCCCTCCTTTTGGACAGGGGGCTTCTGACACCGGGGAGCTGTTTTTT. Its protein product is CASSPPFGQGASDTGELFF.

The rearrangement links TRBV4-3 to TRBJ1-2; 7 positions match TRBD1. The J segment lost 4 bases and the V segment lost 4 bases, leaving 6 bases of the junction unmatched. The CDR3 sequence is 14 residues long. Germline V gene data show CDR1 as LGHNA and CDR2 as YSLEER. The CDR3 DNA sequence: TGCGCCAGCAGCCCACACAGGGGCTCCTATGGCTACACCTTC. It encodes CASSPHRGSYGYTF.

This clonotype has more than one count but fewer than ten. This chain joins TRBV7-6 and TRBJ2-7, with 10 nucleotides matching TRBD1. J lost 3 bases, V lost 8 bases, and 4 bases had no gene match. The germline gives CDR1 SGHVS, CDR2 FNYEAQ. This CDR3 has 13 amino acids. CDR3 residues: CASATGGNYEQYF. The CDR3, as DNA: TGTGCCAGCGCGACAGGGGGCAACTACGAGCAGTACTTC.